This TCR beta chain originates from a study of T-cell reconstitution after alpha-beta-depleted transplantation in children. The CDR3 is 15 amino acids. The germline gives CDR1 SGHVS, CDR2 FQNEAQ. The V gene lost 2 bases and the J gene lost 2 bases, with 9 bases spanning the gap. As it was prepared, the TCRbeta library received unique molecular identifiers. Via MiXCR, TCRdb re-called the PCR reads, giving one row per CDR3 protein. Of about 460,000 distinct CDR3 sequences listed, around 10% are singletons. This clonotype was found a few times. This receptor was identified in a female patient aged 2 to 10 who had a stem cell transplant for aplastic anemia, so the T cells may come from the graft donor. The chain links TRBV7-8 to TRBJ2-2, with D unclear. Sample: PBMCs, mostly from graft donor cells, taken 180 days after TCRalphabeta/CD19-depleted stem cell transplant. CDR3 coding DNA: TGTGCCAGCAGCTTACTAGACCTAAACACCGGGGAGCTGTTTTTT. Translation gives CASSLLDLNTGELFF.